This T cell receptor beta chain was retrieved from a study of blood T cell repertoires in COVID-19. The overall study: Donors in the United States, Italy and Spain gave samples during acute or convalescent COVID-19. Nucleic acid was either cDNA or gDNA, and it came from T cells, B-cell-depleted T cells, or PBMCs.

In the original processing: Amplification with reference gene primers provided the estimates of nucleated cell counts. Libraries were prepared by immunoSEQ multiplex PCR; TCRdb keeps only in-frame clonotypes and omits some of them. V and J calls plus clone size are reproduced from that table; the DNA served to infer D and trimming. The repertoire includes roughly 250,000 clones, 88% of them detected once, and 2.1% sits in the top ten. The receptor was derived from a middle-aged woman who had recovered from COVID-19. Sequencing was done on a sample of peripheral blood.

CDR3 DNA sequence: TGTGCCAGCAGTTATGACAGGGGGCAGGGGATCTCTGGAAACACCATATATTTT. Translating gives CASSYDRGQGISGNTIYF. The chain carries TRBV5-4 and TRBJ1-3, with 10 bases that match TRBD1. The CDR3 has 18 residues. Germline-derived CDR1 and CDR2 are SGHNT and YYREEE (reference sequence). With V trimmed by 5 bases and J by 0 bases, 11 bases remained unmatched.